This T cell receptor beta chain originates from a study of blood T cell repertoires in COVID-19. Study-wide context: Donors in the United States, Italy and Spain gave samples during acute or convalescent COVID-19. PBMCs, B-cell-depleted T cells, or T cells provided the cDNA or gDNA that made up the material.

Trimming shortened V by 6 bases and J by 6 bases, and 12 bases separated the two germline ends. From germline, CDR1 is MNHEY and CDR2 SVGAGI. CDR3 size: 14 residues. Original analysis: Nucleated cell number was recorded as an estimate derived from reference gene primer amplification. Only in-frame clones appear in the TCRdb table, and some are missing; sequencing was by immunoSEQ multiplex PCR. V, J and clone size reflect that table, while D and trimming were determined from the DNA. The sample has fewer than 130,000 clones; over 75% are singletons. This TCR came from a man between 65 and 79 years old with active or convalescent COVID-19. The chain has TRBV6-5 and TRBJ1-6; a weak D match, TRBD1 (6 bases). The sequenced sample was peripheral blood. The CDR3 sequence: CASRTGQLNSPLHF. CDR3 in DNA: TGTGCCAGCAGGACCGGACAGCTTAATTCACCCCTCCACTTT.